This T cell receptor (beta chain) was found in a study of cytomegalovirus exposure and HLA in healthy donors. The study, taken as a whole, reports: The likely explanation for a cluster of highly shared sequence variants was sequencing artifact. Fewer N-insertions (relative to the roughly 660-donor mean) were reportedly seen in an Asian-associated ancestry cluster in a later analysis. Sequencing depth roughly uniform across donors was assumed in presence/absence analyses.

CDR1 and CDR2 (germline): LNHDA, SQIVND (reference sequence). V gave up 5 bases and J gave up 0 bases, with 16 bases separating them. The CDR3 covers 16 residues. For this clone: As yet, its antigen is unknown.

PCR amplification relied on 60 Vbeta primers (plus 13 Jbeta primers). The assay was immunoSEQ multiplex PCR, and TCRdb's table has in-frame clones only and misses some. Among more than 150,000 clones, 76% were seen once, and the ten largest hold about 1.5%. Input material: PBMCs. The V call is TRBV19, the J call TRBJ2-5, with D possibly TRBD1 on 6 matching bases. This TCR was sampled from a man between 18 and 35 years old in good health and CMV-seronegative. CDR3 in DNA: TGTGCCAGTAGTCAACCGGGACACATGTACCAAGAGACCCAGTACTTC. Protein product: CASSQPGHMYQETQYF.